Below, one T cell receptor beta chain is given with its context. What it binds is unknown. This specimen comes from a study of beta chain features in type 1 diabetes. General study findings and limits: The naive, central memory and Treg TCRB repertoires of patients appeared to be more similar to one another than those of healthy donors. Shorter TCRB CDR3s, moderately but significantly so, marked every one of the four CD4+ subsets in Type 1 diabetes patients.

The V and J ends lost 0 bases and 1 base respectively, with 7 bases between them. From germline, CDR1 is GTSNPN and CDR2 SVGIG (reference sequence). The CDR3 has 13 residues. Expressed TCRB transcripts were sequenced because the entire RNA isolate underwent reverse transcription. The method was immunoSEQ multiplex PCR; TCRdb's version includes in-frame clones alone and lacks a portion of them. The table has fewer than 350,000 clones, about 7.8% seen once. The genes are TRBV30 and TRBJ2-7; TRBD1 or TRBD2 may be the D gene (5 bases each). What was sequenced was central memory CD4+ T cells from blood. The clonotype comes from a young woman in good health. The CDR3 DNA reads TGTGCCTGGAGTGTCGGGGCTTCCTACGAGCAGTACTTC. Encoded protein: CAWSVGASYEQYF.